These 14 T cell receptor beta chains came from one sample sequenced in a study of blood T cell repertoires in COVID-19. Assay used: immunoSEQ multiplex PCR; TCRdb lists only in-frame clones, some missing. The table lists tens of thousands of clones, approximately 79% of them singletons. The sample taken for sequencing was peripheral blood. The receptors were gathered from a woman of 80 years or more with acute or convalescent COVID-19.

This clone showed up just once. The chain joins TRBV11-3 to TRBJ2-3; 9 bases are a match to TRBD1. After removal of 5 bases from V and 2 bases from J, the junction contained 5 bases not matched to a gene. The CDR3 runs to 15 residues. CDR1 is SGHNT and CDR2 is YENEEA in the germline V gene. The CDR3 nucleotides read TGTGCCAGCAGCGCTGGACAGGGGTTCACAGATACGCAGTATTTT. Amino acids: CASSAGQGFTDTQYF.

CDR3 DNA: TGTGCCAGCAGCGTTGACAGGGATCGCTACACCTTC. This gives the protein CASSVDRDRYTF. This chain links TRBV7-8 with TRBJ1-2; 7 positions agree with TRBD1. The V segment lost 5 bases and the J segment 9 bases; nucleotides outside the gene matches: 6. The CDR3 length is 12 residues. CDR1 and CDR2 from the germline V gene are SGHVS and FQNEAQ.

This chain links TRBV6-4 with TRBJ2-7; D unresolved. The CDR3 is 16 amino acids. The germline V gene has CDR1 MRHNA and CDR2 SNTAGT. V was clipped by 2 bases and J by 0 bases, with 14 bases between them. The CDR3 nucleotides read TGTGCCAGCAGTGACGGAGTCAGCCAGTTCTCCTACGAGCAGTACTTC. It encodes CASSDGVSQFSYEQYF.

In its sample, this clone was seen a few times. CDR3 sequence: CAGNRVADTQYF. The CDR3 region has the DNA TGTGCCGGCAACAGGGTGGCAGATACGCAGTATTTT. This chain uses TRBV7-9 with TRBJ2-3, with D perhaps matching TRBD1 (6 bases). CDR1 and CDR2 from the germline V gene are SEHNR and FQNEAQ (reference sequence). This CDR3 is built from 12 residues. The V gene lost 11 bases and the J gene lost 4 bases, with 13 bases spanning the gap.

This rearrangement joins TRBV30 to TRBJ1-3, with D maybe TRBD1 (6 bases). The CDR3 is 15 residues long. V was shortened by 5 bases and J by 0 bases, with 14 bases between the two germline ends. The germline gives CDR1 GTSNPN, CDR2 SVGIG (reference sequence). The CDR3 here is CAWQVGTSSGNTIYF. The DNA of the CDR3 is TGTGCCTGGCAGGTCGGGACAAGCTCTGGAAACACCATATATTTT. Variable domain in full (rest from reference TRBV30 and TRBJ1-3): SQTIHQWPATLVQPVGSPLSLECTVEGTSNPNLYWYRQAAGRGLQLLFYSVGIGQISSEVPQNLSASRPQDRQFILSSKKLLLSDSGFYLCAWQVGTSSGNTIYFGEGSWLTVV.

The genes are TRBV7-2 and TRBJ2-3, with 8 nucleotides matching TRBD2. Germline V gene data show CDR1 as SGHTA and CDR2 as FQGNSA. There are 15 residues in the CDR3. The V and J ends lost 5 bases and 4 bases, in that order; junction bases with no gene match: 8. The CDR3: CASSRIAGKADTQYF. The CDR3 nucleotides read TGTGCCAGCAGCCGTATAGCGGGAAAAGCAGATACGCAGTATTTT. Variable domain in full (rest from reference TRBV7-2 and TRBJ2-3): GAGVSQSPSNKVTEKGKDVELRCDPISGHTALYWYRQSLGQGLEFLIYFQGNSAPDKSGLPSDRFSAERTGGSVSTLTIQRTQQEDSAVYLCASSRIAGKADTQYFGPGTRLTVL.

V gene TRBV12-3 or TRBV12-4 combines with J gene TRBJ1-1; TRBD1 matches at 7 bases. Losses at the gene ends were 5 bases for V and 7 bases for J; bases not matched to a gene: 1. The CDR3 length is 11 residues. The CDR3 loop is CASSRQGEAFF. The CDR3 region has the DNA TGTGCCAGCAGTAGACAGGGTGAAGCTTTCTTT.

This chain's CDR3 is CASRGSGAPLGYTF. CDR3 coding DNA: TGTGCCAGCAGGGGATCAGGGGCCCCTCTTGGCTACACCTTC. This chain joins TRBV27 and TRBJ1-2; D may be TRBD1 (6 bases). The V end lost 6 bases, the J end lost 7 bases, and 18 bases lay between the germline ends. CDR1 is MNHEY, CDR2 SMNVEV, per germline (reference sequence). This CDR3 spans 14 amino acids.

This clone has a handful of counts. The chain uses TRBV5-1 and TRBJ2-1, with TRBD2 matching 8 bases. The ends lost 5 bases at V and 5 bases at J; junction bases unmatched: 6. The CDR3 sequence is 14 residues long. CDR1 and CDR2 (germline): SGHRS, YFSETQ. The CDR3 nucleotides are TGCGCCAGCAGTTCTACGGGGGGGAACAATGAGCAGTTCTTC. Its translation: CASSSTGGNNEQFF. The variable domain in full, completed from reference TRBV5-1 and TRBJ2-1, reads KAGVTQTPRYLIKTRGQQVTLSCSPISGHRSVSWYQQTPGQGLQFLFEYFSETQRNKGNFPGRFSGRQFSNSRSEMNVSTLELGDSALYLCASSSTGGNNEQFFGPGTRLTVL.

This chain joins TRBV6-4 and TRBJ2-1, with TRBD2 matching 7 bases. The length of the CDR3 is 14 residues. Germline CDR1 and CDR2: MRHNA and SNTAGT. The J segment lost 5 bases and the V segment lost 6 bases, leaving 7 bases of the junction unmatched. The CDR3 DNA follows: TGTGCCAGCAGCCGGGAGGCCTTAGACAATGAGCAGTTCTTC. Protein product: CASSREALDNEQFF.

In DNA form, the CDR3 reads TGTGCCAGCAGGTCTGAAGGACAGCAAGAGACCCAGTACTTC. This translates into CASRSEGQQETQYF. V and J are TRBV2 and TRBJ2-5; tentative D call: TRBD1 (6 bases). V shed 6 bases and J shed 2 bases, with 13 bases lying between them. The length of the CDR3 is 14 residues. Germline loops: CDR1 SNHLY, CDR2 FYNNEI.

In DNA form, the CDR3 reads TGTGCCACCAGTGATTCCCGGACTAGCGGGGGGGTGGAGACCCAGTACTTC. Translating it yields CATSDSRTSGGVETQYF. V usage is TRBV24-1 and J usage is TRBJ2-5; 15 nucleotides agree with TRBD2. With V trimmed by 2 bases and J by 5 bases, 5 bases remained unmatched. Germline V gene sequence: CDR1 KGHDR, CDR2 SFDVKD. The CDR3 spans 17 residues.

The V gene is TRBV10-3, the J gene TRBJ1-5; 8 nucleotides align to TRBD1. CDR1 is ENHRY, CDR2 SYGVKD, per germline. The CDR3 sequence is 14 residues long. V shed 6 bases and J 6 bases; nucleotides not matched to a gene: 7. The CDR3 protein is CAIRGTGPGQPQHF. CDR3 coding DNA: TGTGCCATCAGAGGGACAGGTCCCGGTCAGCCCCAGCATTTT.

This clone is medium-sized by share. This chain joins TRBV11-2 and TRBJ2-7; 8 nucleotides line up with TRBD2. This CDR3 comprises 16 residues. Germline V gene data show CDR1 as SGHAT and CDR2 as FQNNGV. With 0 bases clipped from V and 7 bases from J, the junction kept 11 bases outside the gene matches. The CDR3 nucleotides are TGTGCCAGCAGCTTAGATGGGGTAGCGGGGCTCGGGGAGCAGTACTTC. It codes for CASSLDGVAGLGEQYF. The variable domain in full, completed from reference TRBV11-2 and TRBJ2-7, reads EAGVAQSPRYKIIEKRQSVAFWCNPISGHATLYWYQQILGQGPKLLIQFQNNGVVDDSQLPKDRFSAERLKGVDSTLKIQPAKLEDSAVYLCASSLDGVAGLGEQYFGPGTRLTVT.